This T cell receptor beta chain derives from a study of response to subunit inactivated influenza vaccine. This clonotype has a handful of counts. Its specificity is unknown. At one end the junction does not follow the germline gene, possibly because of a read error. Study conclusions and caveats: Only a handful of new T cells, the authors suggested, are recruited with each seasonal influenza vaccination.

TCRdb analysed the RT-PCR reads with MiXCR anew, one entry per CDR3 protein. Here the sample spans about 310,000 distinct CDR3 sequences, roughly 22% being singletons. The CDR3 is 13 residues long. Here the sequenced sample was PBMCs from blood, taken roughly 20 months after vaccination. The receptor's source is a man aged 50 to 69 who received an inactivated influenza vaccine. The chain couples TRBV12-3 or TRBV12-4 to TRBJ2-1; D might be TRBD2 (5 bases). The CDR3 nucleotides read TGTGCCAGCAGCTTAGGCGAGGGATATGAGCAGTTCTTC. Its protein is CASSLGEGYEQFF.